These T cell receptor beta chains were read from a single sample in a study of vaccination and CD4 T cells after COVID-19. Which antigens these TCRs recognize remains unknown. TCRdb called the PCR reads again in MiXCR, with one record for every CDR3 protein. The table records over 7,500 distinct CDR3 sequences, approximately 60% of them present only once. The sequenced sample consisted of CD4+ T cells from blood, cultured in vitro. The receptors stem from a human donor in good health. Both conserved end residues are part of each CDR3.

TRBV6-1,CASSDGLGNGYTF
TRBV6-1,CASSRVGGSYEQYF
TRBV12-3/TRBV12-4,CASRGLAGDFAEQYF
TRBV30,CAWWDLGGTQYF
TRBV30,CVSQQGAGYNSPLHF
TRBV28,CASRGEVGTGSYEQYF
TRBV19,CASSIGLRVYTEAFF
TRBV7-2,CASSLYRGGPEAFF
TRBV6-2/TRBV6-3,CASAKGTPEHYNEQFF
TRBV10-1,CASSESGGAIDEQFF
TRBV20-1,CSARRQGVDTGELFF
TRBV20-1,CSAVPGQAVEQYF
TRBV20-1,CSALGWAGTGARETQYF
TRBV12-3/TRBV12-4,CASSRGTEQYWGYGYTF
TRBV21-1,CASSKGKRGEGGTYNEQFF